This TCR beta chain was captured by sequencing in a study of shared clonotypes between healthy human individuals. Germline CDR1 and CDR2: SNHLY and FYNNEI. This CDR3 contains 13 residues. Trimming removed 8 bases at V and 6 bases at J, with 13 bases between. Here immunoSEQ multiplex PCR was the method, and the copy in TCRdb shows in-frame clones only, minus some. The table lists 550,000 to 850,000 clones, around 77% of them singletons. Points on this clone: Its antigen is not known.

Whole-study findings and limits: Of the naive CD4 clonotypes, roughly 5% were shared across several donors.

The sequence derives from a woman aged 25 to 39 in good health. The V call is TRBV2, the J call TRBJ1-4; TRBD1 might be the D (5 bases). Sequenced input: memory CD4+ T cells sorted from blood. The subset is: CD45RA-negative fraction. CDR3 nucleotide sequence: TGTGCCAGCTCCTCGGACACCGATGAAAAACTGTTTTTT. It encodes CASSSDTDEKLFF.